Listed here are 11 T cell receptor beta chains from one sample, sequenced in a study of T-cell reconstitution after alpha-beta-depleted transplantation in children. A library of TCRbeta sequences, prepared with unique molecular identifiers, was generated. MiXCR, run by TCRdb on the PCR reads, gives a single entry per CDR3 protein. The sample has almost 600,000 distinct CDR3 sequences; more than 20% are singletons. The material was PBMCs, obtained before TCRalphabeta/CD19-depleted stem cell transplant. The receptors derive from a boy in the first two years of life with Wiskott-Aldrich syndrome, due to receive a stem cell transplant.

This clonotype was found a few times. The V and J genes are TRBV5-1 and TRBJ1-2, with D unclear. In germline, CDR1 is SGHRS, CDR2 YFSETQ. V was cut by 0 bases and J by 2 bases, with 11 bases left in between. The CDR3 contains 15 residues. CDR3 DNA sequence: TGCGCCAGCAGCTTGGCCCCGAATGAGAACTATGGCTACACCTTC. Translated: CASSLAPNENYGYTF.

This clonotype was seen a handful of times. V is TRBV7-9 and J is TRBJ1-1; 10 bases align to TRBD1. Per the germline V gene, CDR1 is SEHNR and CDR2 is FQNEAQ (reference sequence). V lost 6 bases, J lost 5 bases, and 12 bases stayed unmatched. The CDR3 is made up of 16 amino acids. CDR3 nucleotides: TGTGCCAGCAGTCCCGGGACAGGGGTGAGGCGTACTGAAGCTTTCTTT. Translating gives CASSPGTGVRRTEAFF.

The chain links TRBV2 to TRBJ2-7; TRBD1 might be the D (6 bases). Germline values: CDR1 SNHLY, CDR2 FYNNEI. Trimming left V 6 bases short and J 4 bases short, with 10 bases between. CDR3 size: 12 residues. CDR3 in DNA: TGTGCCAGCAGATTACAGGGATACGAGCAGTACTTC. Residues: CASRLQGYEQYF. Full variable domain (outside the CDR3, taken from reference TRBV2 and TRBJ2-7): EPEVTQTPSHQVTQMGQEVILRCVPISNHLYFYWYRQILGQKVEFLVSFYNNEISEKSEIFDDQFSVERPDGSNFTLKIRSTKLEDSAMYFCASRLQGYEQYFGPGTRLTVT.

This chain links TRBV20-1 with TRBJ1-2; weak D call: TRBD1 (6 bases). V was shortened by 5 bases and J by 2 bases, with 12 bases between the two germline ends. This CDR3 comprises 13 residues. Germline assignment: CDR1 DFQATT and CDR2 SNEGSKA (reference sequence). This chain's CDR3 is CSAGTDRNYGYTF. CDR3 DNA: TGCAGTGCTGGTACTGACAGGAACTATGGCTACACCTTC.

The rearrangement links TRBV5-1 to TRBJ2-2, with D possibly being TRBD2 (5 bases). CDR1 and CDR2 (germline): SGHRS, YFSETQ. Trimming removed 4 bases from V and 2 bases from J, with 18 bases in between. The CDR3 sequence is 17 residues long. The CDR3 reads CASSLTAVGRNTGELFF. In nucleotides, the CDR3 is TGCGCCAGCAGCCTTACCGCGGTAGGGAGAAACACCGGGGAGCTGTTTTTT.

This sequence joins TRBV12-3 or TRBV12-4 and TRBJ2-7, with 7 nucleotides matching TRBD1. V gave up 5 bases and J gave up 6 bases; unmatched junction bases: 10. The CDR3 length is 14 residues. CDR3 nucleotide sequence: TGTGCCAGCAGTCCTAACGACAGGGTAGGCGAGCAGTACTTC. Its protein product is CASSPNDRVGEQYF.

This clonotype was found a few times. The chain joins TRBV28 to TRBJ2-5; 14 bases line up with TRBD2. CDR1 is MDHEN, CDR2 SYDVKM, per germline. V lost 3 bases and J lost 1; bases outside the gene matches: 7. The CDR3 spans 18 residues. The CDR3 DNA follows: TGTGCCAGCAGTTTTACAAGGGGACTAGCGGGAGTCCAAGAGACCCAGTACTTC. It yields the protein CASSFTRGLAGVQETQYF.

The J gene is TRBJ1-6, the V gene TRBV12-3 or TRBV12-4, with D unresolved. Trimming cost V 5 bases and J 4 bases, with 9 bases left between them. This CDR3 has 14 amino acids. The CDR3: CASSLPSYNSPLHF. Here the CDR3 DNA reads TGTGCCAGCAGTCTCCCCTCTTATAATTCACCCCTCCACTTT.

This clonotype was detected a few times. The chain links TRBV5-1 to TRBJ2-3; D possibly corresponds to TRBD2 (5 bases). This CDR3 comprises 12 residues. Germline V gene sequence: CDR1 SGHRS, CDR2 YFSETQ. Deletions cut 4 bases from V and 5 bases from J, with 8 bases between. The CDR3: CASSTGGDTQYF. The CDR3 DNA follows: TGCGCCAGCAGCACCGGAGGAGATACGCAGTATTTT.

This clonotype was seen a few times. The chain employs TRBV29-1 and TRBJ2-7; maybe TRBD1 (6 bases). CDR1 is SQVTM, CDR2 ANQGSEA, per germline. The CDR3 extends over 12 amino acids. Trimming pared 5 bases from V and 4 bases from J, leaving 12 bases between. This chain's CDR3 is CSVLSGVYEQYF. Here the CDR3 DNA reads TGCAGCGTTTTGTCAGGGGTATACGAGCAGTACTTC.

The chain is built from TRBV10-3 and TRBJ2-1; 10 bases are shared with TRBD2. This CDR3 comprises 15 residues. Trimming at V came to 2 bases and at J to 5 bases, leaving 3 bases not matched to a gene. CDR1 and CDR2 (germline): ENHRY, SYGVKD. CDR3 in amino acids: CAISEGGLANNEQFF. Written as DNA, the CDR3 is TGTGCCATCAGTGAGGGGGGACTAGCGAACAATGAGCAGTTCTTC.